This T cell receptor beta chain was sequenced during a study of blood T cell repertoires in COVID-19. Study in general: Samples came from the United States, Italy and Spain, spanning acute and convalescent COVID-19. T cells, B-cell-depleted T cells, or PBMCs provided the cDNA or gDNA that served as material.

This clone was seen only once. TCRdb's copy holds only in-frame clones and misses some; the assay was immunoSEQ multiplex PCR. The table lists more than 80,000 clones, around 88% of them singletons, with around 20% in the top ten. This CDR3 is built from 13 residues. Germline CDR1 and CDR2: SGHDT and YYEEEE. Trimming removed 0 bases at V and 8 bases at J, with 11 bases between. What was sequenced was peripheral blood. J is TRBJ1-1 and V is TRBV5-6; D is ambiguous. The clonotype comes from an older woman with COVID-19, enrolled during active disease. This CDR3 is CASSLAAGKEAFF. The DNA of the CDR3 is TGTGCCAGCAGCTTGGCGGCAGGAAAAGAAGCTTTCTTT.